Detailed here is one T cell receptor (beta chain). Antigen: not known. This record belongs to a study of shared clonotypes between healthy human individuals. Trimming took 6 bases from V and 2 from J, leaving 11 bases between them. Germline CDR1 SGHTA, CDR2 FQGNSA. The CDR3 is made up of 14 amino acids. Genomic DNA (from each subset) was split evenly across several immunoSEQ plates. Libraries were prepared by immunoSEQ multiplex PCR; TCRdb keeps only in-frame clonotypes and omits some of them. The sample yields over a million clones, roughly 98.5% seen once. Study-level findings and limits: Relative to memory subsets, naive subsets generally showed larger estimated richness. Across a handful of donors, naive CD4 shared 5% to 6%, naive CD8 approximately 3.5%, memory CD4 2% to 2.5%, memory CD8 0.4%.

This chain connects TRBV7-2 to TRBJ2-1, with D possibly being TRBD2 (6 bases). This TCR was sampled from a man aged 25 to 40 in good health. The specimen was naive CD4+ T cells sorted from blood. This sample's subset: CD45RA+ positively selected. The CDR3 protein is CASSIAEPYNEQFF. The CDR3 region has the DNA TGTGCCAGCAGTATAGCGGAGCCCTACAATGAGCAGTTCTTC.